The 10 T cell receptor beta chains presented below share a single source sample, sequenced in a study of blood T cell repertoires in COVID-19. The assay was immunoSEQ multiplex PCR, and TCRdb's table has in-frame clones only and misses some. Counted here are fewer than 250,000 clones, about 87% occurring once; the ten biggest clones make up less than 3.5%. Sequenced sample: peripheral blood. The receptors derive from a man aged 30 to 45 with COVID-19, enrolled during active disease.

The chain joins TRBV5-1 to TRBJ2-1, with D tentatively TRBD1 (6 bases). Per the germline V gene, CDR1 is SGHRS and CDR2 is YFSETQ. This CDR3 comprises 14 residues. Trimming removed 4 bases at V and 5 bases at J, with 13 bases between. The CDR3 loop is CASSLPGANNEQFF. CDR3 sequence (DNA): TGCGCCAGCAGCCTCCCAGGGGCCAACAATGAGCAGTTCTTC. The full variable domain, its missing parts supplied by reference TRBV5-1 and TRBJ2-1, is KAGVTQTPRYLIKTRGQQVTLSCSPISGHRSVSWYQQTPGQGLQFLFEYFSETQRNKGNFPGRFSGRQFSNSRSEMNVSTLELGDSALYLCASSLPGANNEQFFGPGTRLTVL.

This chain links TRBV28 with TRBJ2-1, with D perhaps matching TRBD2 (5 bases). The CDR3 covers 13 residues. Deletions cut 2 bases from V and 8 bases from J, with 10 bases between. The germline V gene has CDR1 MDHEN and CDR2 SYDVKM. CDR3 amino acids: CASSLRRSDEQFF. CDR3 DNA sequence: TGTGCCAGCAGTTTACGGAGGTCCGATGAGCAGTTCTTC.

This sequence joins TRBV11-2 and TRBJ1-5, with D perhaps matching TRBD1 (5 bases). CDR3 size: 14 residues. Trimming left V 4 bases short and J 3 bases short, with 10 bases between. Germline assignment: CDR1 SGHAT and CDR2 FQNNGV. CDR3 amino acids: CASSSQGSNQPQHF. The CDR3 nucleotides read TGTGCCAGCAGCTCCCAGGGATCCAATCAGCCCCAGCATTTT.

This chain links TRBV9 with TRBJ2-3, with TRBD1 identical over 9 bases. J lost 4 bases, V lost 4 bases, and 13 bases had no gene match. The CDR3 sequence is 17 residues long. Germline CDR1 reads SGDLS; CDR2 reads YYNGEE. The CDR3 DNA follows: TGTGCCAGCAGCCCCCTTGACCGGGACAGGGCGCCAGATACGCAGTATTTT. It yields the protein CASSPLDRDRAPDTQYF.

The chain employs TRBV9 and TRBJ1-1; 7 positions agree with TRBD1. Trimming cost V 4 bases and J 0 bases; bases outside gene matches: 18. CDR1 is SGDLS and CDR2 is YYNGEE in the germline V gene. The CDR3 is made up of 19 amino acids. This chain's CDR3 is CASSLNPSDRAQMNTEAFF. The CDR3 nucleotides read TGTGCCAGCAGCCTAAATCCTTCCGACAGGGCCCAAATGAACACTGAAGCTTTCTTT.

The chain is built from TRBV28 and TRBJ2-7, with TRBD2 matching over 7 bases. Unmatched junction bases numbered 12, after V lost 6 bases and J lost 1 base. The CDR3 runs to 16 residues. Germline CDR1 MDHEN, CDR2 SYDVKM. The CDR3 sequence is CASSLDVGGGSYEQYF. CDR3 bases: TGTGCCAGCAGCCTAGACGTAGGCGGGGGTTCCTACGAGCAGTACTTC. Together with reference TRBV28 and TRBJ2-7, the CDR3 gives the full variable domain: DVKVTQSSRYLVKRTGEKVFLECVQDMDHENMFWYRQDPGLGLRLIYFSYDVKMKEKGDIPEGYSVSREKKERFSLILESASTNQTSMYLCASSLDVGGGSYEQYFGPGTRLTVT.

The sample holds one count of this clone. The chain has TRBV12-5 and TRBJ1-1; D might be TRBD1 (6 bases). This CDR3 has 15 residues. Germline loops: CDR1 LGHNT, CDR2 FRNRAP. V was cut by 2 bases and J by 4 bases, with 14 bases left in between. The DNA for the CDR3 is TGTGCTAGTGGTTTGAACAGGGAGGGGGGCACTGAAGCTTTCTTT. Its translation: CASGLNREGGTEAFF.

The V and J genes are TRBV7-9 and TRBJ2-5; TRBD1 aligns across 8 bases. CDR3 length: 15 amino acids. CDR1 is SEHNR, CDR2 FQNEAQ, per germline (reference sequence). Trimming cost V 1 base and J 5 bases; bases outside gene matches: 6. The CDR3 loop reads CASSLVPGGAETQYF. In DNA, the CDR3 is TGTGCCAGCAGCTTAGTGCCAGGGGGCGCGGAGACCCAGTACTTC.

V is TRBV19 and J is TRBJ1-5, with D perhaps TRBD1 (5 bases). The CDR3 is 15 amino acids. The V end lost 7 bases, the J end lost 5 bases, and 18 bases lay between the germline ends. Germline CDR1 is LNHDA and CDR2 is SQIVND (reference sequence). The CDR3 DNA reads TGTGCCAGTACCGGCGGGGCGGATCCTTATCAGCCCCAGCATTTT. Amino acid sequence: CASTGGADPYQPQHF.

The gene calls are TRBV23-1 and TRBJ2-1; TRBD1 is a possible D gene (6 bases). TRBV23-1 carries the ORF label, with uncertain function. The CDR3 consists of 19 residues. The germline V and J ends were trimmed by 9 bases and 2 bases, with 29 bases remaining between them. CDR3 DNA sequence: TGCGCCAGACGAAAGTGGCGTTGGGGCAGGGGCTTAACCTACAATGAGCAGTTCTTC. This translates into CARRKWRWGRGLTYNEQFF.